This T cell receptor (beta chain) was sequenced for a study of control samples from healthy donors and cancer patients. Clones were read by immunoSEQ multiplex PCR, and TCRdb kept only the in-frame ones, dropping some. The sample contains about 170,000 clones, 90% to 95% of which appear only once. CDR3 length: 16 residues. CDR1 and CDR2 (germline): ENHRY, SYGVKD. V lost 0 bases and J 7 bases, leaving 16 bases between the germline ends. This receptor was identified in a woman between 55 and 75 years old in good health. The rearrangement uses TRBV10-3 and TRBJ2-1, with unresolved D. Sequencing was done on a sample of blood. Here the CDR3 DNA reads TGTGCCATCAGTGAGTCGTACTCCTCCTTTAATAATGAGCAGTTCTTC. Amino acid sequence: CAISESYSSFNNEQFF.